What follows are 5 T cell receptor beta chains derived from one specimen sequenced in a study of T cells in Graves' hyperthyroidism and ophthalmopathy (dated by TCRdb to between 2017 and 2020). Library preparation employed multiplex PCR. This sample was sequenced with an Illumina HiSeq 2000. The TCR beta CDR3 regions were amplified from RNA transcripts. For the first round of RT-PCR on the TCR CDR3, the HTBI primer set was used together with the Qiagen OneStep RT-PCR kit. The raw public data were reprocessed by TCRdb itself: fastp quality trimming at Q25, MiXCR clonotype calling, in-frame beta chains only. Rows with a matching CDR3 protein are joined into one entry that keeps the most common DNA and genes. This sample lists roughly 240,000 distinct CDR3 sequences; more than 20% were detected once. About a third of the sample is in the top ten clones. The sample taken for sequencing was blood. Source of these receptors: a woman in her forties with Graves' ophthalmopathy.

This clonotype occurred many times. At one of its ends the junction is not consistent with the germline gene, which may arise from a read error. This rearrangement joins TRBV12-3 or TRBV12-4 to TRBJ2-7, with D maybe TRBD1 (5 bases). The CDR3 covers 13 residues. The CDR3 reads CASSLGRAYERYF. As DNA, the CDR3 is TGTGCCAGCAGTTTAGGCAGGGCCTACGAGCGGTACTTC.

V usage is TRBV27 and J usage is TRBJ1-2; D is unresolved. The CDR3 sequence is 13 residues long. CDR1 is MNHEY and CDR2 is SMNVEV in the germline V gene (reference sequence). Trimming stripped 5 bases from V and 8 bases from J, with 15 bases between. CDR3 sequence (DNA): TGTGCCAGCAGTGGAAGGAATCTTAGAGGCTACACCTTC. The encoded protein is CASSGRNLRGYTF.

This clonotype has more than one count but fewer than ten. The rearrangement links TRBV4-2 to TRBJ2-2, with D hard to call. The V gene lost 1 base and the J gene lost 8 bases, with 8 bases spanning the gap. Germline loops: CDR1 LGHNA, CDR2 YNFKEQ. The CDR3 is 13 residues long. CDR3: CASSQVGLGELFF. In DNA, the CDR3 is TGTGCCAGCAGCCAAGTGGGATTGGGGGAGCTGTTTTTT.

This clonotype has only a few counts. Compared with germline, one end of the junction differs, possibly owing to a read error. CDR3 nucleotides: TGTGCCAGCACTTTTGGCCCCTTAGAAGCTTCCTTT. It codes for CASTFGPLEASF. This sequence joins TRBV28 and TRBJ1-1; no firm D call. The V gene's germline CDR1 is MDHEN and CDR2 SYDVKM. The CDR3 runs to 12 residues.

CDR3 DNA sequence: TGTGCCAGCAGCCGTGGGACTAGCGTGGCCTACGAGCAGTACTTC. Translating it yields CASSRGTSVAYEQYF. V and J are TRBV2 and TRBJ2-7; 10 nucleotides agree with TRBD2. This CDR3 region has 15 residues. CDR1 and CDR2 from the germline V gene are SNHLY and FYNNEI. With 6 bases clipped from V and 2 bases from J, the junction kept 7 bases outside the gene matches.